These T cell receptor beta chains were read from a single sample in a study of cytomegalovirus exposure and HLA in healthy donors. Clones were sequenced by immunoSEQ multiplex PCR, and TCRdb holds only the in-frame ones, with some missing. The top ten clones hold roughly 7% of a sample with under 200,000 clones, 84% of them seen once. Sample: PBMCs. The receptors derive from a young man in good health and CMV-seropositive. Both conserved end residues are part of each CDR3. A D gene is named only where the DNA matches it firmly. Expanded clones get a size class; other rows say once, few or many, or leave the size out.

V: TRBV28
size: once
D: TRBD2
J: TRBJ2-2
CDR3: CASSRRLAGVRTGELFF
DNA: TGTGCCAGCAGCCGCAGACTAGCGGGAGTAAGGACCGGGGAGCTGTTTTTT

V: TRBV5-1
size: -
D: -
J: TRBJ1-2
CDR3: CASSLAQDYGYTF
DNA: TGCGCCAGCAGCTTGGCTCAGGACTATGGCTACACCTTC

V: TRBV9
size: -
D: TRBD2
J: TRBJ2-1
CDR3: CASSPRLADVQFF
DNA: TGTGCCAGCAGCCCCAGACTAGCGGACGTGCAGTTCTTC

V: TRBV30
size: -
D: -
J: TRBJ2-1
CDR3: CAWSNLLADSYNEQFF
DNA: TGTGCCTGGAGCAACCTGCTAGCAGACTCCTACAATGAGCAGTTCTTC

V: TRBV27
size: -
D: -
J: TRBJ2-5
CDR3: CASSLSGHGETQYF
DNA: TGTGCCAGCAGTTTATCTGGGCATGGAGAGACCCAGTACTTC

V: TRBV19
size: once
D: TRBD1
J: TRBJ1-1
CDR3: CASSHGTVNTEAFF
DNA: TGTGCCAGTAGTCACGGGACAGTAAACACTGAAGCTTTCTTT

V: TRBV5-1
size: -
D: -
J: TRBJ2-2
CDR3: CASSANSGGNTGELFF
DNA: TGCGCCAGCAGCGCAAATTCCGGGGGAAACACCGGGGAGCTGTTTTTT

V: TRBV18
size: -
D: -
J: TRBJ1-1
CDR3: CASSPNGGSNTEAFF
DNA: TGTGCCAGCTCACCGAACGGGGGGTCGAATACTGAAGCTTTCTTT

V: TRBV28
size: -
D: TRBD1
J: TRBJ1-5
CDR3: CASSVRGSSNQPQHF
DNA: TGTGCCAGCAGTGTCAGGGGGTCTAGCAATCAGCCCCAGCATTTT

V: TRBV2
size: -
D: -
J: TRBJ1-1
CDR3: CASSKSLWQENTEAFF
DNA: TGTGCCAGCAGTAAATCCTTATGGCAGGAGAACACTGAAGCTTTCTTT

V: TRBV5-1
size: -
D: -
J: TRBJ2-7
CDR3: CASSITGYEQYF
DNA: TGCGCCAGCAGCATTACAGGGTACGAGCAGTACTTC

V: TRBV28
size: -
D: TRBD2
J: TRBJ2-3
CDR3: CASQPFRGVGTDTQYF
DNA: TGTGCCAGCCAACCATTTCGGGGGGTAGGTACAGATACGCAGTATTTT

V: TRBV29-1
size: -
D: TRBD2
J: TRBJ2-5
CDR3: CSAGVWGRGETQYF
DNA: TGCAGCGCTGGGGTTTGGGGGAGGGGAGAGACCCAGTACTTC

V: TRBV7-8
size: -
D: TRBD2
J: TRBJ2-7
CDR3: CASSPRGGSGSFPYEQYF
DNA: TGTGCCAGCAGCCCAAGGGGTGGTAGCGGGAGTTTCCCCTACGAGCAGTACTTC

V: TRBV5-1
size: -
D: TRBD1
J: TRBJ2-5
CDR3: CASSVSGQGKETQYF
DNA: TGCGCCAGCAGCGTATCGGGACAGGGGAAAGAGACCCAGTACTTC

V: TRBV6-6
size: -
D: -
J: TRBJ1-5
CDR3: CASSSMGGGSGPPQHF
DNA: TGTGCCAGCAGCTCTATGGGAGGGGGGTCCGGCCCGCCCCAGCATTTT

V: TRBV11-2
size: -
D: -
J: TRBJ2-7
CDR3: CASSLDSSYEQYF
DNA: TGTGCCAGCAGCTTAGACAGCTCCTACGAGCAGTACTTC

V: TRBV19
size: -
D: TRBD1
J: TRBJ2-7
CDR3: CASSVTGGVLPEQYF
DNA: TGTGCCAGTAGTGTGACAGGGGGCGTTCTTCCTGAGCAGTACTTC

V: TRBV7-9
size: -
D: -
J: TRBJ2-5
CDR3: CASSSLGLETQYF
DNA: TGTGCCAGCAGCTCATTGGGGCTAGAGACCCAGTACTTC

V: TRBV7-2
size: -
D: TRBD1
J: TRBJ1-4
CDR3: CASRKRQGATNEKLFF
DNA: TGTGCCAGCAGGAAACGACAGGGTGCAACTAATGAAAAACTGTTTTTT

V: TRBV28
size: -
D: -
J: TRBJ2-5
CDR3: CASSFQLGEETQYF
DNA: TGTGCCAGCAGTTTTCAGTTAGGGGAAGAGACCCAGTACTTC

V: TRBV27
size: -
D: TRBD1
J: TRBJ2-7
CDR3: CASSSQLGDRTYEQYF
DNA: TGTGCCAGCAGTTCTCAGTTAGGGGACAGGACCTACGAGCAGTACTTC

V: TRBV7-2
size: -
D: -
J: TRBJ2-2
CDR3: CASSLARLQVLFF
DNA: TGTGCCAGCAGCTTAGCCCGTCTTCAGGTGCTGTTTTTT

V: TRBV7-2
size: -
D: TRBD1
J: TRBJ1-4
CDR3: CASSLDGGTGTFF
DNA: TGTGCCAGCAGCTTAGACGGGGGGACAGGGACGTTTTTT

V: TRBV28
size: few
D: -
J: TRBJ2-1
CDR3: CASTSAGQRSSYNEQFF
DNA: TGTGCCAGCACCTCAGCCGGACAGCGAAGCTCCTACAATGAGCAGTTCTTC

V: TRBV19
size: -
D: TRBD2
J: TRBJ2-1
CDR3: CASSSGLAGGQFF
DNA: TGTGCCAGTAGTTCCGGACTAGCGGGAGGGCAGTTCTTC

V: TRBV9
size: -
D: TRBD2
J: TRBJ2-3
CDR3: CASSVAAGYTDTQYF
DNA: TGTGCCAGCAGCGTAGCAGCGGGGTACACAGATACGCAGTATTTT

V: TRBV9
size: -
D: TRBD2
J: TRBJ2-2
CDR3: CASSRGTSGNTGELFF
DNA: TGTGCCAGCAGCCGAGGGACTAGCGGGAACACCGGGGAGCTGTTTTTT

V: TRBV29-1
size: -
D: -
J: TRBJ1-1
CDR3: CSVSQGRRMNTEAFF
DNA: TGCAGCGTTTCCCAGGGCCGAAGAATGAACACTGAAGCTTTCTTT

V: TRBV9
size: -
D: TRBD2
J: TRBJ2-7
CDR3: CASSASGGGKYEQYF
DNA: TGTGCCAGCAGCGCTAGCGGGGGGGGAAAATACGAGCAGTACTTC

V: TRBV6-1
size: -
D: -
J: TRBJ1-5
CDR3: CASSEGGLQPQHF
DNA: TGTGCCAGCAGTGAGGGCGGGCTTCAGCCCCAGCATTTT

V: TRBV30
size: -
D: -
J: TRBJ2-1
CDR3: CVASKEGYTYNEQFF
DNA: TGTGTCGCTTCCAAGGAGGGCTATACCTACAATGAGCAGTTCTTC

V: TRBV28
size: -
D: -
J: TRBJ2-1
CDR3: CASSSRDSVLNEQFF
DNA: TGTGCCAGCAGCTCCCGGGACTCGGTTCTCAATGAGCAGTTCTTC

V: TRBV6-4
size: few
D: -
J: TRBJ2-2
CDR3: CASSDSAVNTGELFF
DNA: TGTGCCAGCAGTGACTCCGCGGTGAACACCGGGGAGCTGTTTTTT

V: TRBV9
size: -
D: -
J: TRBJ2-7
CDR3: CASSVLGAIDEQYF
DNA: TGTGCCAGCAGCGTTTTGGGGGCAATCGACGAGCAGTACTTC

V: TRBV5-1
size: -
D: TRBD1
J: TRBJ2-1
CDR3: CASSLLTGNNEQFF
DNA: TGCGCCAGCAGTTTGCTGACAGGGAATAATGAGCAGTTCTTC

V: TRBV7-2
size: -
D: -
J: TRBJ2-3
CDR3: CASSLAGASTDTQYF
DNA: TGTGCCAGCAGCTTAGCGGGAGCTAGCACAGATACGCAGTATTTT

V: TRBV4-2
size: -
D: -
J: TRBJ2-7
CDR3: CASSQDSLAYHEQYF
DNA: TGTGCCAGCAGCCAAGATTCCCTAGCGTACCACGAGCAGTACTTC

V: TRBV13
size: few
D: -
J: TRBJ2-1
CDR3: CASSLGSAKYNEQFF
DNA: TGTGCCAGCAGCTTAGGTAGCGCGAAGTACAATGAGCAGTTCTTC

V: TRBV15
size: -
D: TRBD1
J: TRBJ2-3
CDR3: CATSPRRGRSTDTQYF
DNA: TGTGCCACCAGCCCACGTAGGGGGCGTAGCACAGATACGCAGTATTTT

V: TRBV29-1
size: once
D: -
J: TRBJ2-7
CDR3: CSVGAVSYEQYF
DNA: TGCAGCGTGGGGGCAGTCTCCTACGAGCAGTACTTC

V: TRBV29-1
size: -
D: TRBD2
J: TRBJ2-1
CDR3: CSVAPSGINEQFF
DNA: TGCAGCGTTGCGCCTAGCGGGATAAACGAGCAGTTCTTC

V: TRBV28
size: -
D: -
J: TRBJ2-7
CDR3: CASSTLLEGALISGEQYF
DNA: TGTGCCAGCAGCACTTTGCTGGAGGGGGCGCTTATATCCGGCGAGCAGTACTTC

V: TRBV29-1
size: -
D: -
J: TRBJ2-5
CDR3: CSVRGYQETQYF
DNA: TGCAGCGTGCGAGGGTACCAAGAGACCCAGTACTTC

V: TRBV7-6
size: -
D: TRBD1
J: TRBJ1-5
CDR3: CASSKGQGNQPQHF
DNA: TGTGCCAGCAGCAAGGGACAGGGAAATCAGCCCCAGCATTTT

V: TRBV7-9
size: -
D: -
J: TRBJ1-3
CDR3: CASSSSQASSGNTIYF
DNA: TGTGCCAGCAGCAGTTCACAGGCAAGCTCTGGAAACACCATATATTTT

V: TRBV4-1
size: -
D: -
J: TRBJ1-3
CDR3: CASSQVGKTGGNTIYF
DNA: TGCGCCAGCAGCCAAGTAGGGAAGACAGGTGGAAACACCATATATTTT

V: TRBV4-3
size: -
D: TRBD2
J: TRBJ2-2
CDR3: CASSQDLLAGDTGELFF
DNA: TGCGCCAGCAGCCAAGATCTACTAGCGGGAGACACCGGGGAGCTGTTTTTT

V: TRBV7-9
size: few
D: -
J: TRBJ2-7
CDR3: CASSLYRGFYEQYF
DNA: TGTGCCAGCAGCTTATATCGCGGGTTCTACGAGCAGTACTTC

V: TRBV28
size: -
D: TRBD1
J: TRBJ2-5
CDR3: CASSPGTGPQETQYF
DNA: TGTGCCAGCAGTCCCGGGACAGGACCTCAAGAGACCCAGTACTTC

V: TRBV5-1
size: -
D: -
J: TRBJ2-7
CDR3: CASSPPGQTYEQYF
DNA: TGCGCCAGCTCCCCCCCGGGACAAACCTACGAGCAGTACTTC

V: TRBV4-3
size: -
D: -
J: TRBJ2-3
CDR3: CASSQAQGTSNSATDTQYF
DNA: TGCGCCAGCAGCCAAGCCCAGGGAACGTCTAACTCTGCCACAGATACGCAGTATTTT

V: TRBV2
size: once
D: -
J: TRBJ2-5
CDR3: CASSEGESGRGVKTQYF
DNA: TGTGCCAGCAGTGAAGGGGAGTCTGGCCGGGGTGTGAAGACCCAGTACTTC

V: TRBV5-5
size: -
D: -
J: TRBJ2-7
CDR3: CASSLLGDWVEQYF
DNA: TGTGCCAGCAGCTTACTCGGTGACTGGGTCGAGCAGTACTTC

V: TRBV11-3
size: once
D: TRBD2
J: TRBJ2-6
CDR3: CASSQGVPSGRVSGANVLTF
DNA: TGTGCCAGCAGCCAGGGGGTGCCTAGCGGGAGGGTATCAGGGGCCAACGTCCTGACTTTC